This entry lists 18 T cell receptor beta chains sequenced from one sample in a study of blood T cell repertoires in COVID-19 (dated by TCRdb to 2020 to 2022). The protocol used for the library was the immunoSEQ multiplex PCR assay. TCRdb stores this immuneACCESS table with in-frame sequences only. Part of the clones is absent; in the studies checked, under half of the shortfall reflects unresolved V genes, and no reason is known for the rest. Here the sample has some 200,000 clones; about 79% occur a single time. The ten largest clones add up to about 1.3% of the sample. Input material: PBMCs or T cells enriched from blood (not recorded which). The receptors stem from a woman in her 40s with acute COVID-19.

The J gene is TRBJ2-2, the V gene TRBV6-2 or TRBV6-3; TRBD2 agrees at 8 bases. The CDR3 loop spans 17 amino acids. V trimming: 2 bases; J trimming: 2 bases; junction bases outside the gene matches: 7. From germline, CDR1 is MNHEY and CDR2 SVGEGT. This CDR3 reads CASSYEAGVLNTGELFF. Here the CDR3 DNA reads TGTGCCAGCAGTTACGAAGCGGGGGTCTTAAACACCGGGGAGCTGTTTTTT.

The CDR3: CAWSSASGYNEQFF. The CDR3 DNA reads TGTGCCTGGAGTTCGGCTAGCGGGTACAATGAGCAGTTCTTC. The chain recombines TRBV30 with TRBJ2-1; 8 positions agree with TRBD2. J was trimmed by 4 bases and V by 2 bases; bases with no gene match: 4. The germline CDR1 and CDR2 sequences are GTSNPN and SVGIG (reference sequence). The CDR3 sequence is 14 residues long.

The genes are TRBV5-1 and TRBJ2-1, with 9 bases aligning to TRBD1. This CDR3 is built from 13 residues. V lost 5 bases and J lost 7; bases outside the gene matches: 4. Germline CDR1 SGHRS, CDR2 YFSETQ. The CDR3 region is CASSRDRENEQFF. CDR3 coding DNA: TGCGCCAGCAGTAGGGACAGGGAAAATGAGCAGTTCTTC.

The chain employs TRBV30 and TRBJ1-1, with 9 bases that match TRBD1. The CDR3 is 14 residues long. The J segment lost 1 base and the V segment lost 2 bases, leaving 2 bases of the junction unmatched. The germline CDR1 and CDR2 sequences are GTSNPN and SVGIG (reference sequence). CDR3 amino acids: CAWSRDRANTEAFF. The CDR3 DNA follows: TGTGCCTGGAGTAGGGACAGGGCGAACACTGAAGCTTTCTTT. The full variable domain, its missing parts supplied by reference TRBV30 and TRBJ1-1, is SQTIHQWPATLVQPVGSPLSLECTVEGTSNPNLYWYRQAAGRGLQLLFYSVGIGQISSEVPQNLSASRPQDRQFILSSKKLLLSDSGFYLCAWSRDRANTEAFFGQGTRLTVV.

The genes are TRBV5-4 and TRBJ1-2, with D hard to call. The CDR3 consists of 12 residues. Germline values: CDR1 SGHNT, CDR2 YYREEE (reference sequence). V was shortened by 1 base and J by 3 bases, with 4 bases between the two germline ends. The CDR3 DNA sequence: TGTGCCAGCAGCTTGACTTACTATGGCTACACCTTC. It codes for CASSLTYYGYTF.

Notes on this clone: The sample has other DNA sequences that encode this CDR3 too. V and J are TRBV27 and TRBJ1-5; unclear D gene. The CDR3 sequence is 13 residues long. Germline V gene lookup returns CDR1 MNHEY and CDR2 SMNVEV (reference sequence). V was clipped by 3 bases and J by 1 base, with 4 bases between them. The CDR3 loop reads CASSLESNQPQHF. The CDR3 DNA reads as TGTGCCAGCAGTTTGGAGAGCAATCAGCCCCAGCATTTT.

The chain links TRBV19 to TRBJ1-5; a possible D gene is TRBD1 (5 bases). V lost 3 bases to trimming and J lost 4 bases, with 13 bases between them. CDR1 and CDR2 from the germline V gene are LNHDA and SQIVND (reference sequence). CDR3 length: 15 amino acids. CDR3 loop: CASSMAGHSNQPQHF. The CDR3 DNA sequence: TGTGCCAGTAGTATGGCCGGACACTCGAATCAGCCCCAGCATTTT.

This clone was detected only once. The V and J genes are TRBV23-1 and TRBJ1-5; a weak D match, TRBD1 (6 bases). TRBV23-1 is placed among ORFs of uncertain function. V was pared by 0 bases and J by 4 bases, with 13 bases between. The CDR3 consists of 16 residues. The CDR3 sequence is CASSQSRPGANQPQHF. CDR3 in DNA: TGCGCCAGCAGTCAATCGAGGCCAGGGGCGAATCAGCCCCAGCATTTT.

The CDR3 bases are TGCGCCAGCAGCTTGGAGGGGGCGGGGGAAAAACTGTTTTTT. Amino acids: CASSLEGAGEKLFF. The chain recombines TRBV5-1 with TRBJ1-4, with 7 bases matching TRBD1. The germline CDR1 and CDR2 sequences are SGHRS and YFSETQ. Trimming at V came to 0 bases and at J to 8 bases, leaving 4 bases not matched to a gene. This CDR3 region has 14 residues.

The chain is built from TRBV28 and TRBJ2-3; 10 nucleotides match TRBD2. Germline V gene sequence: CDR1 MDHEN, CDR2 SYDVKM. V trimming: 3 bases; J trimming: 1 base; junction bases outside the gene matches: 1. This CDR3 is built from 15 residues. The CDR3 DNA follows: TGTGCCAGCAGTTTTAGCGGGAGGCGCACAGATACGCAGTATTTT. Translating gives CASSFSGRRTDTQYF.

This clone was picked up one time. CDR3 sequence reads: CASSIVWTSANEQFF. The CDR3 bases are TGTGCCAGTAGTATAGTCTGGACTAGCGCTAATGAGCAGTTCTTC. The V call is TRBV19, the J call TRBJ2-1, with TRBD2 identical over 9 bases. The CDR3 loop spans 15 amino acids. Germline values: CDR1 LNHDA, CDR2 SQIVND (reference sequence). V trimming: 1 base; J trimming: 7 bases; junction bases outside the gene matches: 5.

The chain joins TRBV29-1 to TRBJ2-7; D perhaps matches TRBD1 (5 bases). In germline, CDR1 is SQVTM, CDR2 ANQGSEA. V lost 2 bases to trimming and J lost 3 bases, with 5 bases between them. This CDR3 region has 11 residues. The CDR3 DNA reads TGCAGCGTTGAACAGGGCTACGAGCAGTACTTC. Translated, it gives CSVEQGYEQYF.

This clone occurred once. The V gene is TRBV28, the J gene TRBJ1-5, with no clear D. The CDR3 has 14 residues. Between the trimmed V and J ends, which lost 1 base and 9 bases, there was a span of 13 bases. Germline CDR1 and CDR2: MDHEN and SYDVKM. CDR3 coding DNA: TGTGCCAGCAGTTTATTCCAGGCCTTATGGCCCCAGCATTTT. This sequence encodes CASSLFQALWPQHF.

V usage is TRBV5-1 and J usage is TRBJ1-2; tentative D call: TRBD1 (6 bases). The CDR3 runs to 12 residues. CDR1 and CDR2 (germline): SGHRS, YFSETQ. V was pared by 5 bases and J by 6 bases, with 11 bases between. DNA of the CDR3: TGCGCCAGCAGTCGGTCAGGGGATGGCTACACCTTC. This codes for CASSRSGDGYTF. Drawing the rest from reference TRBV5-1 and TRBJ1-2, the complete variable domain is KAGVTQTPRYLIKTRGQQVTLSCSPISGHRSVSWYQQTPGQGLQFLFEYFSETQRNKGNFPGRFSGRQFSNSRSEMNVSTLELGDSALYLCASSRSGDGYTFGSGTRLTVV.

The sample holds one count of this clone. The V call is TRBV4-1, the J call TRBJ1-1; no firm D call. Deletions cut 0 bases from V and 2 bases from J, with 10 bases between. The germline gives CDR1 MGHRA, CDR2 YSYEKL. The CDR3 extends over 15 amino acids. CDR3 residues: CASSQDLSLNTEAFF. In DNA, the CDR3 is TGCGCCAGCAGCCAAGATCTAAGTCTAAACACTGAAGCTTTCTTT.

This clone was counted a few times. V usage is TRBV7-2 and J usage is TRBJ1-2, with a possible D match to TRBD1 (5 bases). V lost 1 base and J 7 bases, leaving 10 bases between the germline ends. The CDR3 totals 13 residues. Germline V CDR1 and CDR2: SGHTA, FQGNSA. CDR3 loop: CASSLDSRAGYTF. Written as DNA, the CDR3 is TGTGCCAGCAGCTTAGATAGCAGGGCTGGCTACACCTTC.

This chain uses TRBV27 with TRBJ1-1, with no clear D. CDR3 length equals 13 residues. CDR1 MNHEY and CDR2 SMNVEV come from the germline V gene (reference sequence). The germline V and J ends were trimmed by 0 bases and 3 bases, with 5 bases remaining between them. The CDR3: CASSLSGDTEAFF. DNA for the CDR3: TGTGCCAGCAGTTTATCCGGGGACACTGAAGCTTTCTTT.

This chain joins TRBV5-1 and TRBJ1-2, with D maybe TRBD1 (5 bases). This CDR3 comprises 15 residues. CDR1 SGHRS and CDR2 YFSETQ come from the germline V gene. Trimming pared 4 bases from V and 5 bases from J, leaving 18 bases between. CDR3 sequence (DNA): TGCGCCAGCAGCCAAATGGAGGGGACGACTTATGGCTACACCTTC. This encodes CASSQMEGTTYGYTF.